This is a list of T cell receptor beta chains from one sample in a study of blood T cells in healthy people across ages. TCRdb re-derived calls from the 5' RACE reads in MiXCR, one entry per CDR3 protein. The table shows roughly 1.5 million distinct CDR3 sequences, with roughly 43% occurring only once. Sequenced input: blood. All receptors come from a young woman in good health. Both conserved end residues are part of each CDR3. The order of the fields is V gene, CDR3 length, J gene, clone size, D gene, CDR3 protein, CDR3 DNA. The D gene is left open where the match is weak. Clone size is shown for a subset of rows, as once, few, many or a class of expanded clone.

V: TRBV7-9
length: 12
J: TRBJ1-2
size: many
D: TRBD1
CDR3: CASSGTAYGYTF
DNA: TGTGCCAGCAGCGGGACAGCCTATGGCTACACCTTC

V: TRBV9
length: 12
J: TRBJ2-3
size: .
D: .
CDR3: CASDTPTDTQYF
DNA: TGTGCCAGCGACACACCGACAGATACGCAGTATTTT

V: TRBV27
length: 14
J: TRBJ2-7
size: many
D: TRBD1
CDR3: CASSPWTGSYEQYF
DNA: TGTGCCAGCAGTCCATGGACAGGGAGCTACGAGCAGTACTTC

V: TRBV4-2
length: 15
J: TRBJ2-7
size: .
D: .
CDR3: CASSQEWIRSYEQYF
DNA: TGTGCCAGCAGCCAAGAATGGATCCGCTCCTACGAGCAGTACTTC

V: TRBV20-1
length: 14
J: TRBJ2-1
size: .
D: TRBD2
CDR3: CSARQRGRYNEQFF
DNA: TGCAGTGCTAGACAGCGGGGGCGATACAATGAGCAGTTCTTC

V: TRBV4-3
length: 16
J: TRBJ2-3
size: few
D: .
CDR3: CASSQVRGRGTDTQYF
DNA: TGCGCCAGCAGCCAAGTTAGGGGTCGGGGCACAGATACGCAGTATTTT

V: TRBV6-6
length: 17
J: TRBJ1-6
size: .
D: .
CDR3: CASSYLPASSYNSPLHF
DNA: TGTGCCAGCAGTTACCTGCCCGCAAGCTCCTATAATTCACCCCTCCACTTT

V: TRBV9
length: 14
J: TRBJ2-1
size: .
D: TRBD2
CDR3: CASSVPGRGNEQFF
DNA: TGTGCCAGCAGCGTTCCAGGGAGGGGCAATGAGCAGTTCTTC

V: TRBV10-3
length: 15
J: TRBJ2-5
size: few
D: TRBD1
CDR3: CAISEQGLGQETQYF
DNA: TGTGCCATCAGTGAACAGGGGTTGGGACAAGAGACCCAGTACTTC

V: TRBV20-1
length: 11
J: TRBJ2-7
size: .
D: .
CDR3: CSAGDYYEQYF
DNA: TGCAGTGCTGGAGACTATTACGAGCAGTACTTC

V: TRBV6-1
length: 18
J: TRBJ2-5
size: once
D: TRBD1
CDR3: CASRLSLDREMSQETQYF
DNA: TGTGCCAGCAGACTATCCCTTGACAGGGAGATGTCCCAAGAGACCCAGTACTTC

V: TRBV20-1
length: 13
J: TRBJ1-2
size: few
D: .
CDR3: CSVGQAANYGYTF
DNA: TGCAGTGTAGGGCAAGCTGCTAACTATGGCTACACCTTC

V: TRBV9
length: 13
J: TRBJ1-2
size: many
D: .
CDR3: CASSVSGDYGYTF
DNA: TGTGCCAGCAGCGTTTCAGGAGACTATGGCTACACCTTC

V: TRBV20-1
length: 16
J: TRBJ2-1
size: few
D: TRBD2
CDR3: CSARDGGSGNYNEQFF
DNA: TGCAGTGCTAGAGATGGGGGAAGCGGGAACTACAATGAGCAGTTCTTC

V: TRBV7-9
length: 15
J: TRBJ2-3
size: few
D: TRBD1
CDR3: CASSILQGAKDTQYF
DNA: TGTGCCAGCAGCATCCTACAGGGGGCAAAAGATACGCAGTATTTT

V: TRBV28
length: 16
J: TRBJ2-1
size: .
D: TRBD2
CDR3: CASSLYELAGDNEQFF
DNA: TGTGCCAGCAGTTTATACGAACTAGCGGGAGACAATGAGCAGTTCTTC

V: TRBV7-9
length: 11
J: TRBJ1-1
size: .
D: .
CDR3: CASRYQDEAFF
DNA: TGTGCCAGCAGATATCAGGATGAAGCTTTCTTT

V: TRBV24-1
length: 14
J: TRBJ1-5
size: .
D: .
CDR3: CATSDPGRDQPQHF
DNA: TGTGCCACCAGTGACCCTGGACGGGATCAGCCCCAGCATTTT

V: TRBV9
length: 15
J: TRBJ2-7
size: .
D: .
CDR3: CASSPTGGPSCEQYF
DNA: TGTGCCAGCAGCCCGACCGGGGGGCCCTCCTGCGAGCAGTACTTC

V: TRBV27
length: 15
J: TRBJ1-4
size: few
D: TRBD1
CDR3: CASSIGGTGGEKLFF
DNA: TGTGCCAGCAGCATCGGGGGGACAGGGGGTGAAAAACTGTTTTTT

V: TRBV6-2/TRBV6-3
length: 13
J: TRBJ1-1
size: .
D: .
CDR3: CASRYSPNTEAFF
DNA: TGTGCCAGCAGGTACAGCCCGAACACTGAAGCTTTCTTT

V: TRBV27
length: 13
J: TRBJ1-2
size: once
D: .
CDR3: CASSTDTSHGYTF
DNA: TGTGCCAGCAGTACGGACACCTCCCATGGCTACACCTTC

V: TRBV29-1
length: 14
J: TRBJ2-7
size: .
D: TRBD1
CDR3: CSVKGRGRLYEQYF
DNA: TGCAGCGTTAAGGGCAGGGGGAGACTCTACGAGCAGTACTTC

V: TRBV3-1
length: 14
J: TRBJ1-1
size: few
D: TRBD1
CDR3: CASSPDRGRSEAFF
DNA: TGTGCCAGCAGCCCGGACAGGGGGCGATCTGAAGCTTTCTTT

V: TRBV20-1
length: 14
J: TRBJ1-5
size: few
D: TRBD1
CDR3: CSASRTGGNQPQHF
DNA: TGCAGTGCTAGTAGGACAGGGGGTAATCAGCCCCAGCATTTT

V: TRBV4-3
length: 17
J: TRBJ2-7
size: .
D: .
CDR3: CASSPSWTGGPTYEQYF
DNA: TGCGCCAGCAGCCCCTCATGGACCGGGGGTCCTACCTACGAGCAGTACTTC

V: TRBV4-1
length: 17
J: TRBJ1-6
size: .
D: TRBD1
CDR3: CASSQQLSTGGFSPLHF
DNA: TGCGCCAGCAGCCAACAACTATCGACAGGGGGGTTCTCACCCCTCCACTTT

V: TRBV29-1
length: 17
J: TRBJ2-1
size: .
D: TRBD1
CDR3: CNVEELHGTGVYNEQFF
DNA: TGCAACGTTGAAGAGCTACACGGGACAGGGGTCTACAATGAGCAGTTCTTC

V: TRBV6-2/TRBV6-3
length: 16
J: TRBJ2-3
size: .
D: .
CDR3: CASRVVGGPDKDTQYF
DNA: TGTGCCAGCAGGGTAGTGGGGGGGCCAGATAAAGATACGCAGTATTTT

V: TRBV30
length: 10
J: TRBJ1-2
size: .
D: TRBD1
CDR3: CAVDRDGYTF
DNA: TGTGCCGTGGACAGGGATGGCTACACCTTC

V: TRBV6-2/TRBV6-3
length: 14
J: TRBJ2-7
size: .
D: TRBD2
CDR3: CASRGIAGGGEQYF
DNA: TGTGCCAGCAGGGGAATAGCGGGAGGTGGCGAGCAGTACTTC

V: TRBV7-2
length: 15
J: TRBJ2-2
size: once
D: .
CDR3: CASSQDSPTTGELFF
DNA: TGTGCCAGCAGCCAGGACAGCCCCACCACCGGGGAGCTGTTTTTT

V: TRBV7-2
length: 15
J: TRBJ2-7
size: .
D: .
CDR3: CASGLDFRSSYEQYF
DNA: TGTGCCAGCGGCTTAGACTTTCGAAGCTCCTACGAGCAGTACTTC

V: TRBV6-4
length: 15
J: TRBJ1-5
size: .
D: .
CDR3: CASSKEIISNQPQHF
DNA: TGTGCCAGCAGTAAAGAGATTATTAGCAATCAGCCCCAGCATTTT

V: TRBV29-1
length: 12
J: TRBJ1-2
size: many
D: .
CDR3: CSVPRDGYGYTF
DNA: TGCAGCGTTCCGCGCGACGGATATGGCTACACCTTC

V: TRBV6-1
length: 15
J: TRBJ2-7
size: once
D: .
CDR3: CASRAGATTSYEQYF
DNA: TGTGCCAGCAGGGCCGGCGCGACGACGTCCTACGAGCAGTACTTC

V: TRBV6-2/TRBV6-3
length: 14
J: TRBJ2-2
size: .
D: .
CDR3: CASSDRLELGELFF
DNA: TGTGCCAGCAGCGATCGCCTCGAGCTCGGGGAGCTGTTTTTT

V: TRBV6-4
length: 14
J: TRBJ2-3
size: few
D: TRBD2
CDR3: CASSRAGGRDTQYF
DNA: TGTGCCAGCAGTAGGGCGGGAGGGCGAGATACGCAGTATTTT

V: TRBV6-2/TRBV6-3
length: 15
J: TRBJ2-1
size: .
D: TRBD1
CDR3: CASDRGRGTYNEQFF
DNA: TGTGCCTCGGACAGGGGGCGTGGAACCTACAATGAGCAGTTCTTC

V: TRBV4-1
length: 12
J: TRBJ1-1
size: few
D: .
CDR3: CASRPRTGEAFF
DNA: TGCGCCAGCAGACCCCGGACCGGGGAAGCTTTCTTT

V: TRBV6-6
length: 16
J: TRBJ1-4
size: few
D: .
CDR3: CASTVLGESGNEKLFF
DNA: TGTGCCAGCACCGTACTCGGGGAATCCGGCAATGAAAAACTGTTTTTT

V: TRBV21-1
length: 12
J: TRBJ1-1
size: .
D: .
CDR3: CASRAGHAEAFF
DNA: TGTGCCAGCAGAGCCGGGCATGCCGAAGCTTTCTTT

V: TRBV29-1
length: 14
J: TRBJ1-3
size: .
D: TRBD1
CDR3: CSVAQGASGNTIYF
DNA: TGCAGCGTTGCTCAGGGGGCCTCTGGAAACACCATATATTTT

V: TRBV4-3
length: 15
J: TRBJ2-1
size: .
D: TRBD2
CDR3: CASSQATSGGHEQFF
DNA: TGCGCCAGCAGCCAAGCGACTAGCGGGGGGCATGAGCAGTTCTTC

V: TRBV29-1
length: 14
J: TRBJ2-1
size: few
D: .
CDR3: CSAKGGGRDNEQFF
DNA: TGCAGCGCCAAAGGGGGGGGGAGGGACAATGAGCAGTTCTTC

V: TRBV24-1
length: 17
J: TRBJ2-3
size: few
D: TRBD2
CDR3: CATSDFTSGRAEDTQYF
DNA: TGTGCCACCAGTGATTTTACTAGCGGGAGGGCCGAAGATACGCAGTATTTT

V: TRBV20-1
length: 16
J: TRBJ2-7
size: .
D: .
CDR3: CSARSHYMGSSYEQYF
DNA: TGCAGTGCTAGATCCCACTACATGGGTAGCTCCTACGAGCAGTACTTC

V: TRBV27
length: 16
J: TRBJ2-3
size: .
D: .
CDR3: CASRGTGHPNTDTQYF
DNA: TGTGCCAGCAGGGGCACGGGACACCCGAACACAGATACGCAGTATTTT

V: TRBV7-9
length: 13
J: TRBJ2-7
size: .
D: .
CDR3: CASSTSSAREQYF
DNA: TGTGCCAGCAGCACCAGCTCAGCACGCGAGCAGTACTTC

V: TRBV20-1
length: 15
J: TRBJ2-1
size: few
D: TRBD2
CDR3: CSARDPSGSFSEQFF
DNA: TGCAGTGCTAGAGATCCTAGCGGGAGTTTCAGTGAGCAGTTCTTC

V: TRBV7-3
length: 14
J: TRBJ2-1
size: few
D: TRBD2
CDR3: CASSLGLTNNEQFF
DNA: TGTGCCAGCAGCTTGGGACTAACCAACAATGAGCAGTTCTTC

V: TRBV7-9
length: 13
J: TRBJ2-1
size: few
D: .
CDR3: CASSLDTIWWQFF
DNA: TGTGCCAGCAGCTTGGACACGATATGGTGGCAGTTCTTC

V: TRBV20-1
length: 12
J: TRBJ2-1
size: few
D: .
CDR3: CSSIATYNEQFF
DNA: TGCAGTAGCATAGCGACCTACAATGAGCAGTTCTTC

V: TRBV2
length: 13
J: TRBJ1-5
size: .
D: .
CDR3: CASSTTTDQPQHF
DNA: TGTGCCAGCAGCACGACCACAGATCAGCCCCAGCATTTT

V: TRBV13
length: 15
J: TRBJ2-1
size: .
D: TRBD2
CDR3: CASSDTSELQYEQFF
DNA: TGTGCCAGCAGCGATACTAGCGAGTTGCAGTATGAGCAGTTCTTC

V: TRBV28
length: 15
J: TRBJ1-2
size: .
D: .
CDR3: CASSLEGRQNYGYTF
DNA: TGTGCCAGCAGTTTAGAGGGTAGGCAGAACTATGGCTACACCTTC

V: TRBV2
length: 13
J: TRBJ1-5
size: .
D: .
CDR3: CTSSGTAGQPQHF
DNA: TGTACCAGCAGTGGTACGGCGGGTCAGCCCCAGCATTTT

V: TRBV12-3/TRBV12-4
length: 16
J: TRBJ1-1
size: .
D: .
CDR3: CASSGDSGGMNTEAFF
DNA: TGTGCCAGCAGTGGGGACTCCGGGGGCATGAACACTGAAGCTTTCTTT

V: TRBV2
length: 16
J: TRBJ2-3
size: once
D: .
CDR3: CASSFWVASGTDTQYF
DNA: TGTGCCAGCAGCTTCTGGGTGGCTAGCGGCACAGATACGCAGTATTTT